This T cell receptor beta chain was observed in a study of T cell repertoires in cytomegalovirus infection. The wider study: In public TCR beta signatures, there were indications of both CMV infection and matching HLA type. Whole-study findings and limits: Clonotype analysis showed dominance of the ex vivo response by HLA-C-restricted CMV-specific TCR beta clonotypes.

TCRdb itself ran the reads through MiXCR, one entry per CDR3 protein. The data contain about 920,000 distinct CDR3 sequences, more than 25% of them seen just once; the ten biggest clones take up more than 12%. Germline V gene data show CDR1 as SGHTA and CDR2 as FQGNSA. The CDR3 is 19 residues long. V shed 3 bases and J 2 bases; nucleotides not matched to a gene: 16. This clonotype was detected many times. Its antigen remains unidentified. The clonotype was recovered from a human donor in good health (CMV status not recorded). Some clones in this sample may be carry-over from other donors' samples. V usage is TRBV7-2 and J usage is TRBJ1-2, with TRBD1 matching 9 bases. The sample here was cultured CD8+ T cells from PBMCs, taken from culture after CMV antigen stimulation. CDR3 nucleotides: TGTGCCAGCAGCTTCCCGATAGGGACAGGGCCATCTCAGAACTATGGCTACACCTTC. Protein: CASSFPIGTGPSQNYGYTF. Drawing the rest from reference TRBV7-2 and TRBJ1-2, the complete variable domain is GAGVSQSPSNKVTEKGKDVELRCDPISGHTALYWYRQSLGQGLEFLIYFQGNSAPDKSGLPSDRFSAERTGGSVSTLTIQRTQQEDSAVYLCASSFPIGTGPSQNYGYTFGSGTRLTVV.